This T cell receptor beta chain was sequenced for a study of cytomegalovirus exposure and HLA in healthy donors (dated by TCRdb to about 2017). Study-level background: According to an earlier analysis of around 600 of the donors, some 180 million T cells yielded roughly 110 million unique TCR beta sequences and about 300 Gb of sequence data. An early release covering about 600 HLA-typed donors comprised about 300 gigabases of sequencing data and some 79 million unique TCR sequences. Among the approximately 400 genotyped donors, around 79% belonged to the genetic ancestry cluster associated with self-reported Caucasian donors. The study aimed to test whether signatures of past pathogen exposure could be identified by cataloging public T cell receptors. Using immunosequencing, the study profiled T cell repertoires from some 670 subjects and related those repertoires to cytomegalovirus serostatus. In addition to the first cohort of about 650 subjects, a separate validation cohort of 120 different subjects was used. To predict cytomegalovirus infection status, the study combined high-throughput TCR immunosequencing, statistical association of individual TCRs with disease status, and machine learning. A later analysis re-analyzed previously published TCR beta repertoires from hundreds of donors and added high-resolution HLA genotyping to study TCR occurrence patterns. Rather than drawing on any new phenotypic data, the later analysis identified candidate immune exposures from TCR beta sequences and the way those sequences occurred across donors. In an earlier analysis of around 540 of the donors, high-throughput TCR beta sequencing was used to judge whether each TCR beta V gene segment behaved as functional or pseudogenic. Donor age, sex, ethnicity and CMV serostatus were collected together with the repertoire data. Genome-wide SNP genotypes for about 65% of the 666 donors were used in a later genetic analysis, which treated that subset as a discovery cohort. Every repertoire in the discovery cohort had been generated on one and the same sequencing platform. HLA typing included class I and class II loci at four-digit resolution. The number of typed donors differed by locus: 629-630 for A, B, C, DRB1 and DQB1; some 540 for DQA1; 606 for DPA1; and 450 to 480 for DPB1. Roughly five DR-DQ haplotypes were handled as single units for association and clustering, since linkage in the cohort was strong. Among under 450 genotyped donors of the cohort, an average of around 240,000 unique TCR beta nucleotide sequences were sequenced per donor, around 18% of them non-productive.

As encoded in the germline V gene, CDR1 is SNHLY while CDR2 is FYNNEI. V is pared back by 6 bases and J by 9 bases, with 18 bases lying between the germline termini. Reading from cysteine to phenylalanine, the CDR3 counts 14 amino acids. The sequence is cut down to CDR3 DNA, 42 bases in frame from base 1. What the work shows at the level of the full study, not this receptor alone: A later genetic analysis reported fewer N-insertions in productive TCRs among donors in an Asian-associated ancestry cluster than the roughly 620-donor mean. A cluster of highly shared sequence variants was judged likely to represent a technical artifact of the sequencing pipeline. Seventeen rarely observed V segments, including chromosome 9 orphons, were excluded from the earlier analysis of just under 600 of the donors because counts were too low. Correlated functional status among segregating V segments might reflect linkage disequilibrium, but an unknown experimental factor could not be ruled out. For the cohort, immune exposure information was limited to CMV serostatus. It was suggested by the authors that the approach could potentially be generalized to other disease states and immunological phenotypes. In a later analysis, HLA-associated TCR beta chains showed more clonal expansion and lower generation probabilities than non-associated chains that were equally common. When HLA alleles, especially DR and DQ, strongly co-occurred, attributing TCR associations to individual alleles was difficult. This cohort had only TCR beta chains sequenced, and the lack of alpha or paired-chain data limited which features could be detected. Some IMGT-functional V segments, including TRBV6-2 and TRBV6-3, could not be told apart with the 87-base-pair reads, so those segments were excluded. Most CMV-associated TCR beta chains appeared to be HLA-restricted in a later analysis, and the HLA associations seemed to be driven largely by CMV exposure. In a later analysis, 15,000 to 20,000 TCR beta sequences were associated with specific HLA alleles at a false discovery rate of 0.05. A total of 164 TCR beta chains were listed by the study as associated with cytomegalovirus. HLA typing was unavailable for some donors at each locus, so association tests used only the typed subset. In vitro tests confirmed that a few of the cytomegalovirus-associated TCR beta chains recognize cytomegalovirus antigens. Several of the top co-occurrence clusters appeared to be linked to parvovirus B19, influenza, CMV and Epstein-Barr virus, according to a later analysis. Most TCR sequences were seen in very few donors, while some public TCRs were found in many individuals. In a later analysis, TCR association rates were found to vary across HLA loci, with the most associated TCRs seen for DRB1 alleles and the fewest for HLA-C alleles. A further reported finding was that TCR beta sequences accurately predicted the HLA-A and HLA-B alleles for most subjects in the first cohort. An earlier analysis of around 540 of the donors showed that most TCR beta V segments appeared in productive rearrangements either about 87% or about 30% of the time, which broadly matched IMGT annotations. Cytomegalovirus status was reported to be diagnosed by the classifier with high specificity and sensitivity in both the original and validation cohorts. Roughly uniform sequencing depth across donors was assumed in presence/absence analyses, although this assumption may not hold. A later genetic analysis associated a missense DCLRE1C variant with V-gene and J-gene trimming of TCR beta chains, and an independent cohort replicated the association.

To prepare the library, the immunoSEQ multiplex PCR assay was applied. For the multiplex PCR, a mixture combining 60 forward primers for TCR Vbeta segments and 13 reverse primers for TCR Jbeta segments was used. The CDR3 region of rearranged TCR beta genes was amplified from genomic DNA by a multiplex PCR assay. The amplified TCR beta libraries were sequenced on the Illumina HiSeq System as 87-base-pair reads. The paper's data handling went like this. In a later analysis, tens of millions of unique TCR beta chains were counted across the 500 to 700 repertoires, and roughly 11 million of these chains were shared by at least two donors. Raw reads were error-corrected and collapsed into unique sequences by a nearest-neighbor algorithm in which closely related sequences were merged to remove PCR and sequencing errors. To assign V, D and J gene segments, CDR3 sequences were aligned to IMGT reference sequences. For a sequence to be retained, a match of at least six nucleotides was required to both a V gene segment and a J gene segment. Rearrangements were called productive when the CDR3 lacked stop codons and stayed in frame with V and J; all others were non-productive. Following IMGT convention, CDR3 was defined as the stretch from the second conserved V-encoded cysteine up to the conserved J-encoded phenylalanine. Sequences without an unambiguous match to a single V gene segment were excluded from the earlier analysis of about 600 of the donors. In an earlier analysis of 587 of the donors, a V segment was called functional when productive rearrangements were above 56.7%, and segregating when the standard deviation between donors exceeded 5%. A statistical classification framework was built for diagnosing cytomegalovirus status from the catalog of TCR beta chain sequences. In a later analysis, TCR nucleotide sequences were compared against IMGT/GENE-DB human TR gene sequences so that V and J genes could be assigned. In a later analysis, CDR3 sequences and most-parsimonious VDJ recombination scenarios were assigned using the TCRdist pipeline. A later analysis defined each TCR beta chain by its CDR3 amino acid sequence plus V-gene family, and excluded reads lacking a unique V-gene family. To address suspected cross-contamination and a sequencing artifact, a later analysis removed around 600 highly shared, low-generation-probability nucleotide sequences. In a later analysis, a clonal expansion index was calculated for each public chain from normalized within-repertoire ranks of inferred template counts. A later analysis computed generation probabilities with a VDJ recombination model fitted to out-of-frame rearrangements, and checked the results against IGoR. In a later analysis, hypergeometric tests were used to score TCR-TCR, TCR-HLA and TCR-CMV co-occurrence, with a repertoire-size bias correction applied to TCR pairs. In a later analysis, false discovery rates were estimated by permuting HLA or CMV assignments 20 times. In a later analysis, co-occurring TCRs were grouped using DBSCAN, with TCRdist sequence similarity added in when clustering inside HLA-allele-positive subsets. Repertoires with fewer than 30,000 or more than 120,000 public chains were left out of co-occurrence clustering, as were roughly five repertoires with anomalous nucleotide sharing. TCRdb retrieved this table from immuneACCESS and kept in-frame rearrangements only. Not all clones are present; in checked studies, unresolved V genes account for under half, and no reason is known for the remainder. D and trimming were read from the DNA, whereas the V and J calls and clone size are those reported in that table. This sample lists under 200,000 clones; about 70% were detected once. In total, the top ten clones hold 1.5% to 2% of the sample.

The cohort consisted of approximately 690 healthy bone marrow donors. All cohort members were sampled while nominally healthy, although unrecorded immune exposures were likely present. The donor tested CMV seronegative and was one of the 352 seronegative cohort members. A peripheral blood sample was collected from each donor, and TCR beta sequencing was performed on peripheral blood mononuclear cells. Genomic DNA extraction from the blood cell samples was performed with the Qiagen DNeasy Blood Extraction Kit. On this clone: This receptor's antigen is unknown. Base qualities are missing; no much larger clone stands one base away.

Input material: PBMCs. The clonotype was recovered from a woman aged 30 to 39 in good health and CMV-seronegative. The rearranged segments are TRBV2 and TRBJ2-1; TRBD1 might be the D gene, on 5 matching bases. CDR3 reads: CASSNIQGSREQFF. The DNA reads TGTGCCAGCAGCAATATCCAGGGTTCCCGTGAGCAGTTCTTC.